This T cell receptor (beta chain) was sequenced for a study of graft-versus-host responses after intestinal transplantation. Study-wide context: Each transplant was multivisceral, liver-intestinal, or isolated intestinal. Induction using anti-thymocyte globulin, followed by tacrolimus and steroids for about three years, was given to all recipients.

Germline V CDR1 and CDR2: ENHRY, SYGVKD. V was clipped by 6 bases and J by 3 bases; unmatched bases: 23. CDR3 length equals 20 residues. General study findings and limits: Circulating GvH clones peaking coincided with falling HvG clones soon after transplant. GvH clones detected in recipient marrow included some appearing first in ileum or blood.

Turning to this clone: Its antigen is not known.

This table comes from immunoSEQ multiplex PCR, and its TCRdb copy is limited to in-frame clones, with some not included. Of about 90,000 clones listed, 90% to 95% are singletons. This chain links TRBV10-3 with TRBJ2-7, with 10 bases fitting TRBD2. The TCR comes from a human donor who received an intestinal transplant. The material sequenced was unstimulated CD8+ T cells sorted from spleen or lymph node cells, taken before intestinal transplant. As DNA, the CDR3 is TGTGCCATCAGAAACTTTCTCTCCGGACTAGCGGACGGAGTAGGCTACGAGCAGTACTTC. It yields the protein CAIRNFLSGLADGVGYEQYF.